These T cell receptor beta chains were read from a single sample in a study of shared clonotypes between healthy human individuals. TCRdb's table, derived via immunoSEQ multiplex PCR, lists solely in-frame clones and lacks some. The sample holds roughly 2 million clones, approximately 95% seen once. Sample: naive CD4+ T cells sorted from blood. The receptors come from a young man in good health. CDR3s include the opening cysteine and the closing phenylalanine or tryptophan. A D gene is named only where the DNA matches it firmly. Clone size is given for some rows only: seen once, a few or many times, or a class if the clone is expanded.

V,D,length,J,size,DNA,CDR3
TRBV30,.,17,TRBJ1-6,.,TGTGCCTGGAGGACAGGACTTACGTCTACCTATAATTCACCCCTCCACTTT,CAWRTGLTSTYNSPLHF
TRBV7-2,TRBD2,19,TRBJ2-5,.,TGTGCCAGCAGTTCCGGACTAGCGGGAAGGTCGGGACCCCAAGAGACCCAGTACTTC,CASSSGLAGRSGPQETQYF
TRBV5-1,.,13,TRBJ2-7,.,TGCGCCAGCAGACCGACAGGAAACTACGAGCAGTACTTC,CASRPTGNYEQYF
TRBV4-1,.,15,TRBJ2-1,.,TGCGCCAGCAGCCAAGATTGGACAGAAAACAATGAGCAGTTCTTC,CASSQDWTENNEQFF
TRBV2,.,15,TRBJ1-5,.,TGTGCCAGCAGCGCCGAGGGACATAGCAATCAGCCCCAGCATTTT,CASSAEGHSNQPQHF
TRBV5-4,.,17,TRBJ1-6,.,TGTGCCAGCAGCTTGGGGGCTGGGGGGAGCCATAATTCACCCCTCCACTTT,CASSLGAGGSHNSPLHF
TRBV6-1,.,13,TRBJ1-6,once,TGTGCCAGCTCGGGGACGATTAATTCACCCCTCCACTTT,CASSGTINSPLHF
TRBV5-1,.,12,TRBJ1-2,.,TGCGCCAGCAGCTTGGAGGGGAATGGCTACACCTTC,CASSLEGNGYTF
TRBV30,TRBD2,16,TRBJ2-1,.,TGTGCCTGGAGGAAACAAGGACTAGCGGAGATTGGGGGGCAGTTCTTC,CAWRKQGLAEIGGQFF
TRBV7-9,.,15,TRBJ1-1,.,TGTGCCAGCAGCCCGGTGGACCCGGTGAACACTGAAGCTTTCTTT,CASSPVDPVNTEAFF
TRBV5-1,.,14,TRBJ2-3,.,TGCGCCAGCAGCCTCAATCAGGGCACAGATACGCAGTATTTT,CASSLNQGTDTQYF
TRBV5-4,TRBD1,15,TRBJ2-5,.,TGTGCCAGCAGTCACACAGACAGGGGCCAAGAGACCCAGTACTTC,CASSHTDRGQETQYF
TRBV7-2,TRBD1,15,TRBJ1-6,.,TGTGCCAGCAGCCTAGACAGGGGCAATAATTCACCCCTCCACTTT,CASSLDRGNNSPLHF
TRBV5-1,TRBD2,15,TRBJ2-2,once,TGCGCCAGCAGATCTACGGGAGGAGGAACCGGGGAGCTGTTTTTT,CASRSTGGGTGELFF
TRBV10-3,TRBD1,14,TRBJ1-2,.,TGTGCCATCAGTGGGACAGGGCGCTCCTATGGCTACACCTTC,CAISGTGRSYGYTF
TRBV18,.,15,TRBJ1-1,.,TGTGCCAGCTCACCAATGCAGGCGCCGAACACTGAAGCTTTCTTT,CASSPMQAPNTEAFF
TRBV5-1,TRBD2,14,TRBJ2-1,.,TGCGCCACTACGGCGGGAGGGCCTGCGGATGAGCAGTTCTTC,CATTAGGPADEQFF
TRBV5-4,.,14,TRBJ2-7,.,TGTGCCAGCAGCGCGAGCCCAGGGGACTACGAGCAGTACTTC,CASSASPGDYEQYF
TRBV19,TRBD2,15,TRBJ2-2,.,TGTGCCAGTAGTATAGCCTTTAGCGGGAGTCGGGAGCTGTTTTTT,CASSIAFSGSRELFF
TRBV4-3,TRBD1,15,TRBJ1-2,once,TGCGCCAGCAGCCATGGACAGGCCGCTAACTATGGCTACACCTTC,CASSHGQAANYGYTF
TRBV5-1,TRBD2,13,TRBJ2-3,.,TGCGCCAGCACCCTGGGGGGGACAGATACGCAGTATTTT,CASTLGGTDTQYF
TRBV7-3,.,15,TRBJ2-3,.,TGTGCCAGCAGCTTACTGGGACTCTCGGGAGATACGCAGTATTTT,CASSLLGLSGDTQYF